This is a list of T cell receptor beta chains from one sample in a study of molecular identifiers for immune sequencing clone quantification. Each CDR3 protein gets one entry after TCRdb re-called the PCR reads with MiXCR. This table holds about 640,000 distinct CDR3 sequences, about 20% found once. The sequenced sample was naive CD8+ T cells from blood, with Jurkat cell RNA spiked in. Receptor source: a human donor in good health. Some libraries in this study had Jurkat cell RNA spiked in. Each CDR3 is given with its conserved first and last residue. Fields, in order: J gene, clone size, V gene, D gene, CDR3 DNA, CDR3 protein. D genes are given only for firm matches. Clone size appears in some rows only: once, few, many, or a class for an expanded clone.

>TRBJ1-6|-|TRBV7-2|-
TGTGCCAGCAGCCCAGAGGGGGTCCCCTATAATTCACCCCTCCACTTT
CASSPEGVPYNSPLHF
>TRBJ1-2|-|TRBV19|-
TGTGCCAGCCAGGGACACCCATGGCGTGGCTACACCTTC
CASQGHPWRGYTF
>TRBJ2-7|many|TRBV6-5|TRBD2
TGTGCCAGCAGTTACTCGTCTAGCGGTACCTACGAGCAGTACTTC
CASSYSSSGTYEQYF
>TRBJ2-3|many|TRBV4-1|TRBD2
TGCGCCAGCAGCCAAGTCTTCGGCGGGGGGGCCACAGATACGCAGTATTTT
CASSQVFGGGATDTQYF
>TRBJ2-2|many|TRBV20-1|-
TGCAGTGCTAGTGGTGAACGGGACACCGGGGAGCTGTTTTTT
CSASGERDTGELFF
>TRBJ2-1|many|TRBV9|-
TGTGCCAGCAGCGTAGCAGGGGTCTCCTACAATGAGCAGTTCTTC
CASSVAGVSYNEQFF
>TRBJ2-1|many|TRBV30|-
TGTGCCTGGAACATCGCGGCGGATGAGCAGTTCTTC
CAWNIAADEQFF
>TRBJ2-1|few|TRBV27|-
TGTGCCAGCAGTTTCGATTCTCCCTACAATGAGCAGTTCTTC
CASSFDSPYNEQFF
>TRBJ1-4|-|TRBV12-3/TRBV12-4|-
TGTGCCGGCAGTTCTGCGGGTCAATCGCAAGAAAAACTGTTTTTT
CAGSSAGQSQEKLFF
>TRBJ2-3|many|TRBV6-2/TRBV6-3|-
TGTGCCAGCAGGAGGGGATGGGGCACAGATACGCAGTATTTT
CASRRGWGTDTQYF
>TRBJ1-5|many|TRBV6-4|-
TGTGCCAGCAGTTCTACAGGGTCTAGCAATCAGCCCCAGCATTTT
CASSSTGSSNQPQHF
>TRBJ2-5|few|TRBV11-2|TRBD1
TGTGCCAGCAGCCAGGGGGTTCGGCAAGAGACCCAGTACTTC
CASSQGVRQETQYF
>TRBJ1-3|many|TRBV6-6|-
TGCGCCGAGAGTTCGGACTTTGGAAACACCATATATTTT
CAESSDFGNTIYF
>TRBJ2-7|-|TRBV4-1|TRBD1
TGCGCCAGCAGCCAGGGGTGGACAGGGGGAAATTTAAACGAGCAGTACTTC
CASSQGWTGGNLNEQYF
>TRBJ1-2|many|TRBV7-9|-
TGTGCCAGCAGCTCGACAGTGGACAACTATGGCTACACCTTC
CASSSTVDNYGYTF
>TRBJ2-2|-|TRBV7-8|-
TGTGCCAGCAGCTTAGTGGTTCGGAGCACCGGGGAGCTGTTTTTT
CASSLVVRSTGELFF
>TRBJ2-2|few|TRBV12-3/TRBV12-4|-
TGTGCCAGTTCAAGGAACTTCTACACCGGGGAGCTGTTTTTT
CASSRNFYTGELFF
>TRBJ1-1|-|TRBV27|-
TGTGCCAGCAGTCCCGACAGGAGCCGAAAAACTGAAGCTTTCTTT
CASSPDRSRKTEAFF
>TRBJ2-2|few|TRBV6-5|TRBD1
TGTGCCAGCAGGGCACAGGGGTTAGCCGGGGAGCTGTTTTTT
CASRAQGLAGELFF
>TRBJ2-3|many|TRBV12-3/TRBV12-4|-
TGTGCCAGCAGCCCAACCCCGGGACCAACCAGGGATACGCAGTATTTT
CASSPTPGPTRDTQYF
>TRBJ1-1|many|TRBV7-2|-
TGTGCCAGCAGCTTAGAAAAGATCGGTGGGACTGAAGCTTTCTTT
CASSLEKIGGTEAFF
>TRBJ2-2|many|TRBV29-1|-
TGCAGCGTGGACAAAAGAAACACCGGGGAGCTGTTTTTT
CSVDKRNTGELFF
>TRBJ2-5|many|TRBV12-3/TRBV12-4|-
TGTGCCAGCAGTTTCTCGGGTTACGGGACCCAGTACTTC
CASSFSGYGTQYF
>TRBJ2-5|many|TRBV5-1|TRBD1
TGCGCCAGCAGCAGGGACAGGGGGCAAGAGACCCAGTACTTC
CASSRDRGQETQYF
>TRBJ2-1|-|TRBV29-1|TRBD1
TGCAGCGCACAGGGGGCTACGTTTCAAGGTAATGAGCAGTTCTTC
CSAQGATFQGNEQFF
>TRBJ2-7|-|TRBV4-3|TRBD2
TGCGCCAGCAGCCCGGGACTACTCACATACGAGCAGTACTTC
CASSPGLLTYEQYF
>TRBJ2-7|-|TRBV5-1|-
TGCGCCAGCAGCTTGGAAACAACCTACGAGCAGTACTTC
CASSLETTYEQYF
>TRBJ2-3|many|TRBV5-3|-
TGTGCCAGAAGCGCCCGGGACCTCGGCCCTAGCACAGATACGCAGTATTTT
CARSARDLGPSTDTQYF
>TRBJ2-1|-|TRBV28|TRBD1
TGTGCCCGCAGTTTAGACCCCGGGACAGCATTCTCCTACAATGAGCAGTTCTTC
CARSLDPGTAFSYNEQFF
>TRBJ2-6|many|TRBV7-2|-
TGTGCCAGCAGCTTAGAAGGAGGGGAAGATTTCTCTGGGGCCAACGTCCTGACTTTC
CASSLEGGEDFSGANVLTF
>TRBJ2-3|many|TRBV7-9|-
TGTGCCAGCAGACTCCATACAGGAAACACAGATACGCAGTATTTT
CASRLHTGNTDTQYF
>TRBJ1-1|few|TRBV6-2/TRBV6-3|TRBD1
TGTGCCAGCAGGGGACAGGGGGCGGCCCTAAACACTGAAGCTTTCTTT
CASRGQGAALNTEAFF
>TRBJ2-6|many|TRBV29-1|TRBD1
TGCAGCGTTGAAGAGGGGACAGGGGGTTCTGGGGCCAACGTCCTGACTTTC
CSVEEGTGGSGANVLTF
>TRBJ2-3|few|TRBV4-3|-
TGCGCCAGCAGCCAAGCCCCTGGTGGGGGGGGCGGCACAGATACGCAGTATTTT
CASSQAPGGGGGTDTQYF
>TRBJ1-5|few|TRBV27|-
TGTGCCAGCAGTTCCTTACAGGGCATTCAGCCCCAGCATTTT
CASSSLQGIQPQHF
>TRBJ1-1|-|TRBV9|TRBD1
TGTGCCAGCAGCGAGGAGACAGGGACGAACACTGAAGCTTTCTTT
CASSEETGTNTEAFF
>TRBJ2-7|few|TRBV10-3|TRBD2
TGTGCCATCGGCGGGGGGTCATCCTACGAGCAGTACTTC
CAIGGGSSYEQYF
>TRBJ2-1|many|TRBV29-1|TRBD2
TGCAGCGTTGAAGGCCTAGCGGGATCCTACAATGAGCAGTTCTTC
CSVEGLAGSYNEQFF
>TRBJ2-1|-|TRBV5-1|TRBD1
TGCGCCAGCAGCTTGCTGACAGGGATAGATTGGGATGAGCAGTTCTTC
CASSLLTGIDWDEQFF
>TRBJ2-3|few|TRBV7-6|-
TGTGCCAGCAGTCACGAGGGCCCAGATACGCAGTATTTT
CASSHEGPDTQYF
>TRBJ1-3|many|TRBV12-3/TRBV12-4|-
TGTGCCAGCAGCCCCACAGGACCGGCGGTCTCTGGAAACACCATATATTTT
CASSPTGPAVSGNTIYF
>TRBJ2-5|few|TRBV25-1|TRBD2
TGTGCCAGCAGTGAATCGTTAGCGGGAGTAGCAGGGCAAGAGACCCAGTACTTC
CASSESLAGVAGQETQYF
>TRBJ1-1|-|TRBV3-1|-
TGTGCCAGCAAAGGCTGGGGAGACACTGAAGCTTTCTTT
CASKGWGDTEAFF
>TRBJ1-5|few|TRBV3-1|-
TGTGCCAGCAGCCAAACCCCCCCTTGGCCCCAGCATTTT
CASSQTPPWPQHF
>TRBJ1-1|many|TRBV6-2/TRBV6-3|-
TGTGCCAGCAGTTACGTCAGCATGAACACTGAAGCTTTCTTT
CASSYVSMNTEAFF